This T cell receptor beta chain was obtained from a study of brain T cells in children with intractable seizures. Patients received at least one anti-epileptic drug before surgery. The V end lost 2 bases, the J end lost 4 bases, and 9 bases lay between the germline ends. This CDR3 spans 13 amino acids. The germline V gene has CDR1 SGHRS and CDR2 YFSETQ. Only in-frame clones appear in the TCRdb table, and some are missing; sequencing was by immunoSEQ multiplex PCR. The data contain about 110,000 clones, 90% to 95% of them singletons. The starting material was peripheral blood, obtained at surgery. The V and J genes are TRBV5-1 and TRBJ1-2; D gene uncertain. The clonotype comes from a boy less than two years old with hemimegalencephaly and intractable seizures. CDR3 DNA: TGCGCCAGCAGCTTACGAGGGCTCTATGGCTACACCTTC. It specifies CASSLRGLYGYTF.